Detailed here is one T cell receptor beta chain. The target antigen is unknown. Samples came from healthy bone marrow donors. The PCR made use of 60 Vbeta and 13 Jbeta primers. Methods used by the authors: It was a later analysis that counted around 85 million unique TCR beta chains, of which around 11 million were shared. Data came from immunoSEQ multiplex PCR; TCRdb stores just in-frame clones and leaves some out. From that table come the V and J calls and clone size; the DNA was used to work out D and trimming. The sample consists of roughly 170,000 clones, more than 80% of them appearing once. The sample belongs to a study of cytomegalovirus exposure and HLA in healthy donors. Study-wide results and limits: The classifier, whose performance was assessed in both the original and validation cohorts, reportedly diagnosed cytomegalovirus status with high specificity and sensitivity. Generally TCR sequences proved uncommon, though certain public TCRs appeared in numerous donors.

V lost 8 bases to trimming and J lost 3 bases, with 14 bases between them. This CDR3 spans 13 amino acids. Germline V gives CDR1 MNHEY, CDR2 SMNVEV (reference sequence). The specimen was PBMCs. The V call is TRBV27, the J call TRBJ2-7; D might be TRBD1 (6 bases). This TCR was sampled from a woman between 18 and 29 years old in good health and CMV-seronegative. The CDR3 here is CASRNGQSYEQYF. CDR3 sequence (DNA): TGTGCCAGCCGTAACGGACAGAGCTACGAGCAGTACTTC.